This T cell receptor (beta chain) was documented in a study of blood T cell repertoires in COVID-19. The wider study: Samples representing acute and convalescent COVID-19 were sourced from the United States, Italy and Spain. T cells, B-cell-depleted T cells, or PBMCs supplied cDNA or gDNA.

In the original processing: The assay estimated nucleated cells by amplifying reference gene primers. TCRdb keeps only in-frame clones here, not all; method: immunoSEQ multiplex PCR. V and J calls and clone size are as listed in that table; D and trimming were resolved from the DNA. The table shows some 160,000 clones, with 70% to 90% occurring only once. During active infection, Seattle patients enrolled and were then monitored through disease. CDR1 and CDR2 from the germline V gene are SEHNR and FQNEAQ (reference sequence). Trimming removed 5 bases at V and 4 bases at J, with 14 bases between. This CDR3 is built from 14 residues.

The sequence was obtained from a woman older than 75 with COVID-19, enrolled during active disease. Sequences were obtained from peripheral blood. This chain joins TRBV7-9 and TRBJ1-1; perhaps TRBD1 as D (5 bases). This CDR3 reads CASSPGLVPTEAFF. CDR3 sequence (DNA): TGTGCCAGCAGCCCAGGGCTGGTTCCCACTGAAGCTTTCTTT.